Listed below are T cell receptor beta chains from one sample, sequenced in a study of T cells in localized non-small cell lung cancer. Clones were sequenced by immunoSEQ multiplex PCR, and TCRdb holds only the in-frame ones, with some missing. The sample holds some 80,000 clones, around four fifths seen once. This specimen consisted of peripheral blood, obtained before any cancer treatment. The receptors stem from a man aged 40 to 75 with stage I lung adenocarcinoma. Each CDR3 is given with its conserved first and last residue. Fields, in order: clone size, J gene, CDR3 length, V gene, D gene, CDR3 protein, CDR3 DNA. D genes are given only for firm matches. Some rows have no size entry. The others give once, few or many, or a class for an expanded clone.

clone size: -; J gene: TRBJ2-1; CDR3 length: 11; V gene: TRBV7-9; D gene: -; CDR3 protein: CASSLEYEQFF; CDR3 DNA: TGTGCCAGCAGCTTAGAGTACGAGCAGTTCTTC
clone size: -; J gene: TRBJ2-7; CDR3 length: 15; V gene: TRBV15; D gene: TRBD2; CDR3 protein: CATSRGLAGTYEQYF; CDR3 DNA: TGTGCCACCAGCCGTGGACTAGCGGGGACCTACGAGCAGTACTTC
clone size: -; J gene: TRBJ2-1; CDR3 length: 19; V gene: TRBV5-1; D gene: TRBD2; CDR3 protein: CASSSPGTSGTSSYNEQFF; CDR3 DNA: TGCGCCAGCAGCTCGCCAGGGACTAGCGGGACAAGCTCCTACAATGAGCAGTTCTTC
clone size: -; J gene: TRBJ1-5; CDR3 length: 16; V gene: TRBV19; D gene: -; CDR3 protein: CASSTPFGQREQPQHF; CDR3 DNA: TGTGCCAGTAGTACCCCCTTTGGCCAGAGGGAACAGCCCCAGCATTTT
clone size: -; J gene: TRBJ1-6; CDR3 length: 16; V gene: TRBV6-5; D gene: -; CDR3 protein: CASSSGQLSYNSPLHF; CDR3 DNA: TGTGCCAGCAGTTCCGGACAGCTCTCCTATAATTCACCCCTCCACTTT
clone size: once; J gene: TRBJ1-1; CDR3 length: 17; V gene: TRBV27; D gene: -; CDR3 protein: CASTRAGKGERNTEAFF; CDR3 DNA: TGTGCCAGCACCCGGGCAGGGAAAGGGGAGAGGAACACTGAAGCTTTCTTT
clone size: -; J gene: TRBJ2-5; CDR3 length: 12; V gene: TRBV18; D gene: -; CDR3 protein: CASSPRQETQYF; CDR3 DNA: TGTGCCAGCTCACCGCGCCAAGAGACCCAGTACTTC
clone size: -; J gene: TRBJ2-3; CDR3 length: 17; V gene: TRBV11-1; D gene: TRBD2; CDR3 protein: CASRVRDSGGPGRAQYF; CDR3 DNA: TGTGCCAGCAGAGTTCGTGATAGCGGGGGGCCAGGAAGGGCGCAGTATTTT
clone size: -; J gene: TRBJ1-2; CDR3 length: 14; V gene: TRBV29-1; D gene: -; CDR3 protein: CSVEGPGTNYGYTF; CDR3 DNA: TGCAGCGTTGAGGGCCCAGGAACTAACTATGGCTACACCTTC
clone size: few; J gene: TRBJ2-7; CDR3 length: 17; V gene: TRBV11-2; D gene: -; CDR3 protein: CASSLGGGRRGSYEQYF; CDR3 DNA: TGTGCCAGCAGCTTAGGGGGTGGACGCAGGGGCTCCTACGAGCAGTACTTC
clone size: -; J gene: TRBJ1-1; CDR3 length: 16; V gene: TRBV19; D gene: -; CDR3 protein: CASSMLRGLVNTEAFF; CDR3 DNA: TGTGCCAGTAGTATGTTGAGGGGCCTGGTGAACACTGAAGCTTTCTTT
clone size: -; J gene: TRBJ2-7; CDR3 length: 12; V gene: TRBV6-1; D gene: -; CDR3 protein: CASSETSRGLYF; CDR3 DNA: TGTGCCAGCAGTGAAACCAGCAGGGGACTGTACTTC
clone size: -; J gene: TRBJ1-2; CDR3 length: 14; V gene: TRBV5-4; D gene: -; CDR3 protein: CASSLAISNYGYTF; CDR3 DNA: TGTGCCAGCAGCTTGGCGATATCTAACTATGGCTACACCTTC
clone size: -; J gene: TRBJ2-5; CDR3 length: 15; V gene: TRBV7-9; D gene: TRBD1; CDR3 protein: CASSRQGHSQETQYF; CDR3 DNA: TGTGCCAGCAGCAGACAGGGCCACAGCCAAGAGACCCAGTACTTC
clone size: once; J gene: TRBJ2-1; CDR3 length: 15; V gene: TRBV9; D gene: TRBD2; CDR3 protein: CASSPRLAGDNEQFF; CDR3 DNA: TGTGCCAGCAGCCCACGACTAGCGGGGGACAATGAGCAGTTCTTC
clone size: once; J gene: TRBJ1-1; CDR3 length: 14; V gene: TRBV5-5; D gene: -; CDR3 protein: CASTPSQMNTEAFF; CDR3 DNA: TGTGCCAGCACCCCGTCACAGATGAACACTGAAGCTTTCTTT
clone size: -; J gene: TRBJ1-2; CDR3 length: 13; V gene: TRBV6-5; D gene: TRBD1; CDR3 protein: CASSSGTGVGYTF; CDR3 DNA: TGTGCCAGCAGTTCCGGGACAGGGGTTGGCTACACCTTC
clone size: -; J gene: TRBJ1-5; CDR3 length: 13; V gene: TRBV7-9; D gene: -; CDR3 protein: CASARGASQPQHF; CDR3 DNA: TGTGCCAGTGCGAGGGGGGCTTCACAGCCCCAGCATTTT
clone size: -; J gene: TRBJ2-2; CDR3 length: 15; V gene: TRBV5-1; D gene: -; CDR3 protein: CASSLEVATTGELFF; CDR3 DNA: TGCGCCAGCAGCCTGGAGGTCGCTACAACCGGGGAGCTGTTTTTT
clone size: -; J gene: TRBJ2-7; CDR3 length: 15; V gene: TRBV14; D gene: TRBD1; CDR3 protein: CASSNRDRGSYEQYF; CDR3 DNA: TGTGCCAGCAGCAACCGGGACAGGGGTTCCTACGAGCAGTACTTC
clone size: -; J gene: TRBJ2-7; CDR3 length: 14; V gene: TRBV21-1; D gene: -; CDR3 protein: CASSNQASPYEQYF; CDR3 DNA: TGTGCCAGCAGCAATCAAGCTAGTCCCTACGAGCAGTACTTC
clone size: -; J gene: TRBJ2-7; CDR3 length: 17; V gene: TRBV27; D gene: -; CDR3 protein: CASSLRPGGRLVYEQYF; CDR3 DNA: TGTGCCAGCAGTTTGCGTCCCGGGGGGCGCTTGGTATACGAGCAGTACTTC
clone size: -; J gene: TRBJ2-7; CDR3 length: 17; V gene: TRBV4-1; D gene: -; CDR3 protein: CASSQLGLSSRSYEQYF; CDR3 DNA: TGCGCCAGCAGCCAACTGGGACTTTCCTCCCGCTCCTACGAGCAGTACTTC
clone size: once; J gene: TRBJ2-2; CDR3 length: 15; V gene: TRBV30; D gene: TRBD1; CDR3 protein: CAWKRGQSATGELFF; CDR3 DNA: TGTGCCTGGAAAAGGGGACAGTCGGCCACCGGGGAGCTGTTTTTT
clone size: -; J gene: TRBJ2-7; CDR3 length: 14; V gene: TRBV27; D gene: TRBD1; CDR3 protein: CASSLRDRGYEQYF; CDR3 DNA: TGTGCCAGCAGTTTACGGGACAGGGGTTACGAGCAGTACTTC
clone size: few; J gene: TRBJ1-2; CDR3 length: 12; V gene: TRBV6-5; D gene: -; CDR3 protein: CASRRGPEGYTF; CDR3 DNA: TGTGCCAGCAGACGGGGACCTGAAGGCTACACCTTC
clone size: -; J gene: TRBJ2-7; CDR3 length: 16; V gene: TRBV6-1; D gene: -; CDR3 protein: CASSDWGQGRGSEQYF; CDR3 DNA: TGTGCCAGCAGTGACTGGGGGCAGGGCCGAGGCTCCGAGCAGTACTTC
clone size: -; J gene: TRBJ1-2; CDR3 length: 13; V gene: TRBV19; D gene: -; CDR3 protein: CASSMAGDYGYTF; CDR3 DNA: TGTGCCAGTAGTATGGCGGGGGACTATGGCTACACCTTC
clone size: once; J gene: TRBJ2-7; CDR3 length: 16; V gene: TRBV15; D gene: -; CDR3 protein: CATSRDLRASTYEQYF; CDR3 DNA: TGTGCCACCAGCAGAGATTTGCGGGCTTCGACCTACGAGCAGTACTTC
clone size: -; J gene: TRBJ1-4; CDR3 length: 15; V gene: TRBV6-5; D gene: -; CDR3 protein: CASSPGPSFGEKLFF; CDR3 DNA: TGTGCCAGCAGCCCGGGCCCGAGCTTCGGTGAAAAACTGTTTTTT
clone size: -; J gene: TRBJ2-7; CDR3 length: 15; V gene: TRBV15; D gene: -; CDR3 protein: CATSRGIGTSYEQYF; CDR3 DNA: TGTGCCACCAGCAGAGGAATCGGGACAAGCTACGAGCAGTACTTC
clone size: -; J gene: TRBJ2-1; CDR3 length: 16; V gene: TRBV21-1; D gene: -; CDR3 protein: CASSKPAFLSYNEQFF; CDR3 DNA: TGTGCCAGCAGCAAACCGGCCTTCCTATCCTACAATGAGCAGTTCTTC
clone size: -; J gene: TRBJ2-3; CDR3 length: 15; V gene: TRBV5-1; D gene: TRBD2; CDR3 protein: CASSLASGSTDTQYF; CDR3 DNA: TGCGCCAGCAGCTTAGCTAGCGGGAGCACAGATACGCAGTATTTT
clone size: -; J gene: TRBJ2-3; CDR3 length: 16; V gene: TRBV7-8; D gene: -; CDR3 protein: CASSLEVRRSTDTQYF; CDR3 DNA: TGTGCCAGCAGCTTAGAGGTGCGGAGGAGCACAGATACGCAGTATTTT
clone size: -; J gene: TRBJ2-1; CDR3 length: 14; V gene: TRBV19; D gene: TRBD2; CDR3 protein: CASMRGSSYNEQFF; CDR3 DNA: TGTGCCAGTATGCGGGGGAGCTCCTACAATGAGCAGTTCTTC
clone size: -; J gene: TRBJ2-1; CDR3 length: 17; V gene: TRBV19; D gene: TRBD2; CDR3 protein: CASSMPISGTPGNEQFF; CDR3 DNA: TGTGCCAGTAGCATGCCCATTAGCGGGACCCCGGGGAATGAGCAGTTCTTC
clone size: -; J gene: TRBJ1-1; CDR3 length: 13; V gene: TRBV11-3; D gene: -; CDR3 protein: CASSLTRGTEAFF; CDR3 DNA: TGTGCCAGCAGCTTAACCAGGGGCACTGAAGCTTTCTTT
clone size: -; J gene: TRBJ1-1; CDR3 length: 15; V gene: TRBV10-3; D gene: -; CDR3 protein: CAISDESRDHTEAFF; CDR3 DNA: TGTGCCATCAGTGACGAGTCCAGGGATCACACTGAAGCTTTCTTT
clone size: -; J gene: TRBJ2-5; CDR3 length: 13; V gene: TRBV18; D gene: -; CDR3 protein: CASSGSLQETQYF; CDR3 DNA: TGTGCCAGCTCCGGGTCACTACAAGAGACCCAGTACTTC
clone size: -; J gene: TRBJ2-2; CDR3 length: 18; V gene: TRBV30; D gene: TRBD2; CDR3 protein: CAWTSGNYRPTNTGELFF; CDR3 DNA: TGTGCCTGGACTAGCGGGAACTATCGCCCCACGAACACCGGGGAGCTGTTTTTT
clone size: -; J gene: TRBJ1-1; CDR3 length: 12; V gene: TRBV6-1; D gene: -; CDR3 protein: CAISRVGSEAFF; CDR3 DNA: TGTGCCATCTCCAGGGTTGGGAGTGAAGCTTTCTTT
clone size: -; J gene: TRBJ1-2; CDR3 length: 13; V gene: TRBV10-3; D gene: -; CDR3 protein: CAISESGGWGYTF; CDR3 DNA: TGTGCCATCAGTGAGTCGGGAGGGTGGGGCTACACCTTC
clone size: -; J gene: TRBJ2-3; CDR3 length: 13; V gene: TRBV6-5; D gene: -; CDR3 protein: CASRGSSTDTQYF; CDR3 DNA: TGTGCCAGCAGAGGTAGTTCCACAGATACGCAGTATTTT
clone size: -; J gene: TRBJ1-2; CDR3 length: 15; V gene: TRBV6-5; D gene: -; CDR3 protein: CASSYSVVDFYGYTF; CDR3 DNA: TGTGCCAGCAGTTACTCAGTCGTGGACTTCTATGGCTACACCTTC
clone size: -; J gene: TRBJ2-5; CDR3 length: 14; V gene: TRBV6-9; D gene: -; CDR3 protein: CASRGMAAQETQYF; CDR3 DNA: TGTGCCAGCAGGGGAATGGCGGCACAAGAGACCCAGTACTTC
clone size: -; J gene: TRBJ1-4; CDR3 length: 20; V gene: TRBV4-3; D gene: TRBD1; CDR3 protein: CASSQDGPPGQGNTNEKLFF; CDR3 DNA: TGCGCCAGCAGCCAAGATGGGCCCCCGGGACAGGGGAATACAAATGAAAAACTGTTTTTT
clone size: -; J gene: TRBJ1-5; CDR3 length: 15; V gene: TRBV28; D gene: TRBD1; CDR3 protein: CASSPTGVRGQPQHF; CDR3 DNA: TGTGCCAGCAGTCCGACAGGGGTGCGAGGGCAGCCCCAGCATTTT
clone size: -; J gene: TRBJ1-5; CDR3 length: 16; V gene: TRBV28; D gene: -; CDR3 protein: CASSLRQPISSQPQHF; CDR3 DNA: TGTGCCAGCAGTTTACGGCAGCCGATCTCTTCGCAGCCCCAGCATTTT
clone size: once; J gene: TRBJ2-7; CDR3 length: 16; V gene: TRBV18; D gene: -; CDR3 protein: CASSPNSAGHYYEQYF; CDR3 DNA: TGTGCCAGCTCACCCAATAGCGCAGGACACTACTACGAGCAGTACTTC
clone size: -; J gene: TRBJ1-5; CDR3 length: 15; V gene: TRBV2; D gene: TRBD1; CDR3 protein: CASSQRGQSNQPQHF; CDR3 DNA: TGTGCCAGCAGTCAGAGGGGGCAGTCCAATCAGCCCCAGCATTTT
clone size: -; J gene: TRBJ2-3; CDR3 length: 15; V gene: TRBV11-3; D gene: TRBD1; CDR3 protein: CASSGKGTGTDTQYF; CDR3 DNA: TGTGCCAGCAGCGGCAAAGGGACAGGCACAGATACGCAGTATTTT
clone size: -; J gene: TRBJ1-2; CDR3 length: 16; V gene: TRBV19; D gene: -; CDR3 protein: CASSILPRQSSYGYTF; CDR3 DNA: TGTGCCAGTAGTATACTTCCGAGACAGAGCTCCTATGGCTACACCTTC
clone size: -; J gene: TRBJ1-6; CDR3 length: 12; V gene: TRBV5-6; D gene: -; CDR3 protein: CASSAGQSPLHF; CDR3 DNA: TGTGCCAGCAGCGCCGGACAGTCACCCCTCCACTTT